The TCR beta chain described here comes from a study of blood T cell repertoires in COVID-19. Across the whole study: From the United States, Italy and Spain came samples of acute and convalescent COVID-19. T cells, B-cell-depleted T cells, or PBMCs supplied cDNA or gDNA.

This CDR3 spans 16 amino acids. Germline V CDR1 and CDR2: SNHLY, FYNNEI. The ends lost 6 bases at V and 5 bases at J; junction bases unmatched: 8. Authors' methods: Quantification of nucleated cells was approximated via reference gene primer amplification. Assay used: immunoSEQ multiplex PCR; TCRdb lists only in-frame clones, some missing. That table is the source of V, J and clone size, and D and trimming were worked out from the DNA. The table lists over 45,000 clones, roughly 90% of them singletons, with roughly 8.4% in the top ten. Specimen: peripheral blood. This receptor was obtained from a man between 60 and 75 years old with active COVID-19. V is TRBV2 and J is TRBJ2-5, with 14 bases aligning to TRBD2. The CDR3 reads CASRTGTSGSTETQYF. CDR3 DNA: TGTGCCAGCAGGACCGGGACTAGCGGGAGTACGGAGACCCAGTACTTC.